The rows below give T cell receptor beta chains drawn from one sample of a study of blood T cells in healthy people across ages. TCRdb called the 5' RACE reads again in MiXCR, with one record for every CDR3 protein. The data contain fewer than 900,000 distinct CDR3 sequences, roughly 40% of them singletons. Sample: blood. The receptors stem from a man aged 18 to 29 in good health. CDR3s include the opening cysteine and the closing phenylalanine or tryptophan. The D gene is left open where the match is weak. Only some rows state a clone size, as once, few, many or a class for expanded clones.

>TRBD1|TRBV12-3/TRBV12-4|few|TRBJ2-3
CASNPFPRGRTDTQYF
TGTGCCAGCAATCCCTTCCCCAGGGGGCGCACAGATACGCAGTATTTT
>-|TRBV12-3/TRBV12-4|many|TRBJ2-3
CASTRYSTDTQYF
TGTGCCAGCACCCGATATAGCACAGATACGCAGTATTTT
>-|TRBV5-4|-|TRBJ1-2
CASSFKTANYGYTF
TGTGCCAGCAGCTTTAAGACAGCTAACTATGGCTACACCTTC
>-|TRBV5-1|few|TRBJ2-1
CASSLNRNLYNEQFF
TGCGCCAGCAGCTTGAACAGGAACCTCTACAATGAGCAGTTCTTC
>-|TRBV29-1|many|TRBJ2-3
CSVDGRGSDTQYF
TGCAGCGTTGACGGCAGGGGTTCAGATACGCAGTATTTT
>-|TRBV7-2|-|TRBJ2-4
CASSELGGAGDNIQYF
TGTGCCAGCAGTGAGCTAGGAGGGGCAGGAGACAACATTCAGTACTTC
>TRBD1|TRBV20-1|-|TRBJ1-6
CSSSSGTGHSPLHF
TGCAGTTCTTCTTCCGGGACAGGGCACTCACCCCTCCACTTT
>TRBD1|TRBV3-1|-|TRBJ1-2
CASSLRDRGGYGYTF
TGTGCCAGCAGCCTTCGGGACAGGGGAGGTTATGGCTACACCTTC
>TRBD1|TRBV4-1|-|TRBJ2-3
CASSRSFGQVRTDTQYF
TGCGCCAGCAGCCGCAGCTTCGGACAGGTGCGGACAGATACGCAGTATTTT
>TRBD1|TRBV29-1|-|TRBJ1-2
CSVENLGQGYGYTF
TGCAGCGTTGAAAATTTGGGACAGGGTTATGGCTACACCTTC
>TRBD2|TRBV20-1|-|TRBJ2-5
CSASPGEGYQETQYF
TGCAGTGCTAGCCCGGGGGAGGGGTACCAAGAGACCCAGTACTTC
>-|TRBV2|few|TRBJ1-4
CASSRPPIGITNEKLFF
TGTGCCAGCAGCAGACCGCCTATTGGTATAACTAATGAAAAACTGTTTTTT
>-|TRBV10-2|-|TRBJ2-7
CASTRSLSYEQYF
TGCGCCAGCACGAGGTCCCTCTCCTACGAGCAGTACTTC
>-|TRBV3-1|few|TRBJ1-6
CASGQGTGGSPLHF
TGTGCCAGCGGCCAAGGGACGGGCGGATCACCCCTCCACTTT
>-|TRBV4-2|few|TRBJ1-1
CASSLVQGRRTTEAFF
TGTGCCAGCAGTCTCGTACAGGGAAGGAGGACCACTGAAGCTTTCTTT
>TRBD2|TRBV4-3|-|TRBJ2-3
CASRAGLRTTDTQYF
TGCGCCAGCAGAGCGGGACTAAGAACAACAGATACGCAGTATTTT
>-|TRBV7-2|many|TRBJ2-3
CASSLAVWHQRDIIADTQYF
TGTGCCAGCAGCTTAGCAGTATGGCATCAAAGGGACATAATAGCAGATACGCAGTATTTT
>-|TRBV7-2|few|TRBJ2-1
CASTEWRSNEQFF
TGTGCCAGCACCGAGTGGCGGAGCAATGAGCAGTTCTTC